The 4 T cell receptor beta chains below were found in one sample sequenced in a study of shared clonotypes between healthy human individuals. The method was immunoSEQ multiplex PCR; TCRdb's version includes in-frame clones alone and lacks a portion of them. The sample consists of hundreds of thousands of clones, about 95% of them appearing once. The sample comprised naive CD4+ T cells sorted from blood. As to subset: CD45RA+ positively selected. The source of these receptors is a woman in her 30s in good health.

This clone showed up just once. The chain couples TRBV6-1 to TRBJ1-5; D not resolved. The V end lost 3 bases, the J end lost 9 bases, and 15 bases lay between the germline ends. CDR3 length: 14 residues. Germline V gene data show CDR1 as MNHNS and CDR2 as SASEGT. The CDR3 nucleotides are TGTGCCAGCAGTGAGCGCTCGTGGGTTGGGCCCCAGCATTTT. Its translation is CASSERSWVGPQHF.

V usage is TRBV21-1 and J usage is TRBJ2-1; TRBD2 was called by the table and not checked on the DNA. TRBV21-1 is shown as a pseudogene. This CDR3 comprises 15 residues. DNA for the CDR3: TGTGCCAGCGGAACGACTAGCCCTCTCGGAGATGAGCAGTTCTTC. It yields the protein CASGTTSPLGDEQFF.

This chain links TRBV9 with TRBJ1-2; D not certain. Between the trimmed V and J ends, which lost 0 bases and 2 bases, there was a span of 8 bases. Looked up from germline, CDR1 is SGDLS and CDR2 is YYNGEE. The CDR3 sequence is 14 residues long. The DNA of the CDR3 is TGTGCCAGCAGCGTAGTTAGTGCCAACTATGGCTACACCTTC. Translating it yields CASSVVSANYGYTF.

The chain employs TRBV7-9 and TRBJ2-1; D gene ambiguous. The CDR3 sequence is 10 residues long. Between the trimmed V and J ends, which lost 8 bases and 8 bases, there was a span of 7 bases. Germline loops: CDR1 SEHNR, CDR2 FQNEAQ (reference sequence). CDR3 protein: CASGPDEQFF. DNA for the CDR3: TGTGCCAGCGGCCCGGATGAGCAGTTCTTC.